These 9 T cell receptor beta chains were all obtained from the same sample, sequenced in a study of response to subunit inactivated influenza vaccine. Each CDR3 protein is one row after TCRdb ran MiXCR on the RT-PCR reads. The repertoire holds about 700,000 distinct CDR3 sequences, around a sixth seen once, with 11% in the top ten. The sample consisted of PBMCs from blood, taken about 12 days after vaccination. Receptor source: a man aged 45-60 years who received an inactivated influenza vaccine.

CDR3 amino acids: CASRSVTSPTDTQYF. As DNA, the CDR3 is TGTGCCAGCAGGTCTGTGACTAGCCCCACAGATACGCAGTATTTT. The chain links TRBV6-1 to TRBJ2-3; 7 bases align to TRBD2. The CDR3 loop spans 15 amino acids. Germline V gene data show CDR1 as MNHNS and CDR2 as SASEGT. V was clipped by 6 bases and J by 2 bases; unmatched bases: 8.

This clonotype was counted between two and nine times. The V gene is TRBV15, the J gene TRBJ2-5; 9 nucleotides align to TRBD2. This CDR3 region has 16 residues. Trimming cost V 2 bases and J 10 bases; bases outside gene matches: 14. Germline lookup yields CDR1 LNHNV and CDR2 YYDKDF (reference sequence). The CDR3 nucleotides read TGTGCCACCAGCAGACGAGCGGGGGGAGGCGGGGGAAACCAGTACTTC. This gives the protein CATSRRAGGGGGNQYF. Full variable domain (missing parts from reference TRBV15 and TRBJ2-5): DAMVIQNPRYQVTQFGKPVTLSCSQTLNHNVMYWYQQKSSQAPKLLFHYYDKDFNNEADTPDNFQSRRPNTSFCFLDIRSPGLGDTAMYLCATSRRAGGGGGNQYFGPGTRLLVL.

This clonotype has just a few counts. The chain combines TRBV19 with TRBJ2-7; 10 bases align to TRBD2. The CDR3 loop spans 16 amino acids. V was clipped by 5 bases and J by 4 bases; unmatched bases: 11. Germline CDR1 reads LNHDA; CDR2 reads SQIVND (reference sequence). CDR3 nucleotides: TGTGCCAGTAGTCCCGGCCAGGGACTAGCGTCGTACGAGCAGTACTTC. As protein: CASSPGQGLASYEQYF.

This chain connects TRBV19 to TRBJ2-1, with D possibly matching TRBD1 (5 bases). This CDR3 has 15 amino acids. V dropped 6 bases and J dropped 4 bases, with 16 bases sitting between them. Per germline, CDR1 LNHDA and CDR2 SQIVND (reference sequence). The DNA for the CDR3 is TGTGCCAGTAGCAATGGGCAGGGTAGATACAATGAGCAGTTCTTC. This translates into CASSNGQGRYNEQFF.

This clonotype has more than one count but fewer than ten. V and J are TRBV12-3 or TRBV12-4 and TRBJ2-7; perhaps TRBD2 as D (6 bases). CDR3 length equals 15 residues. Trimming removed 3 bases at V and 3 bases at J, with 15 bases between. CDR3 amino acids: CASSFGAGKSYEQYF. The CDR3 bases are TGTGCCAGCAGTTTTGGTGCGGGAAAGAGCTACGAGCAGTACTTC.

This clonotype was seen a few times. The J gene is TRBJ2-1, the V gene TRBV11-1; TRBD2 matches 9 bases. CDR1 is SGHAT and CDR2 is FQDESV in the germline V gene (reference sequence). J gave up 4 bases and V 4 bases, and 5 bases lay outside the gene matches. The CDR3 totals 15 residues. The CDR3 loop reads CASSSGTSSYNEQFF. The CDR3 nucleotides are TGTGCCAGCAGCTCCGGGACTAGCTCATACAATGAGCAGTTCTTC.

Only a few counts were recorded for this clonotype. The chain links TRBV4-3 to TRBJ2-7, with 11 bases identical to TRBD1. Germline V gene sequence: CDR1 LGHNA, CDR2 YSLEER. The CDR3 loop spans 16 amino acids. V was pared by 1 base and J by 2 bases, with 4 bases of the junction left unmatched. CDR3 sequence reads: CASSQGTDRGPYEQYF. CDR3 nucleotide sequence: TGCGCCAGCAGCCAAGGTACGGACAGGGGGCCCTACGAGCAGTACTTC.

This clonotype was detected many times. The CDR3 is CASSRDRDQETQYF. In nucleotides, the CDR3 is TGTGCCAGCAGTCGGGACAGGGACCAAGAGACCCAGTACTTC. This chain links TRBV6-1 with TRBJ2-5, with TRBD1 matching 9 bases. Germline-derived CDR1 and CDR2 are MNHNS and SASEGT. The J segment lost 0 bases and the V segment lost 5 bases, leaving 1 base of the junction unmatched. The CDR3 contains 14 residues.

Concerning this clonotype: A read error may produce the germline difference seen at one junction end. The J gene is TRBJ1-2, the V gene TRBV12-3 or TRBV12-4, with D possibly matching TRBD1 (5 bases). The CDR3 has 13 residues. The CDR3 spells CTSSVQGAYGYTF. As DNA, the CDR3 is TGTACCAGCAGCGTACAAGGGGCCTATGGCTACACCTTC.